The clone carrying this T cell receptor beta chain was counted at least ten times. Its antigen is unknown. The sample originates from a study of response to subunit inactivated influenza vaccine. Each CDR3 protein gets one entry after TCRdb re-called the RT-PCR reads with MiXCR. The sample holds approximately 700,000 distinct CDR3 sequences, approximately 14% seen once. CDR3 length: 18 amino acids. Unmatched junction bases numbered 9, after V lost 1 base and J lost 1 base. Per the germline V gene, CDR1 is LGHDT and CDR2 is YNNKEL (reference sequence). Broader study findings: Seasonal influenza vaccination, on each occasion, was suggested by the authors to recruit few new T cells.

The source of this sequence is a man aged 45-60 years who received an inactivated influenza vaccine. The source was PBMCs from blood, collected around 15 days before vaccination. The J gene is TRBJ2-4, the V gene TRBV3-1, with TRBD1 matching 8 bases. The CDR3 sequence: CASSQVLQGALAKNIQYF. Here the CDR3 DNA reads TGTGCCAGCAGCCAAGTCCTTCAGGGGGCCTTGGCCAAAAACATTCAGTACTTC.